This T cell receptor beta chain is drawn from a study of T cell changes during pregnancy in multiple sclerosis (dated 2019 in TCRdb). For the study in its entirety: The study examined how the T cell repertoire changed over the course of pregnancy in women with multiple sclerosis.

The library was prepared using the immunoSEQ multiplex PCR assay. TCRdb retrieved this table from immuneACCESS and kept in-frame rearrangements only. Not all clones are present; in checked studies, unresolved V genes account for under half, and no reason is known for the remainder. The sample table holds approximately 22,000 clones, of which about 85% were seen once. The ten largest make up about a sixth of the sample. The germline V gene specifies SGHNT as CDR1 and YENEEA as CDR2. Relative to germline, V is missing 3 bases and J is missing 2 bases, with 12 bases of the junction outside any gene match. The CDR3 sequence holds 18 residues, the cysteine and phenylalanine included. The kept DNA is CDR3 alone, 54 bases in frame from the first base. A word on this clone: Its antigen remains undetermined. Per-base quality was not reported, and no clone a single base away is much larger than it.

Specimen: CD8+ T cells from peripheral blood mononuclear cells, collected in the first trimester of pregnancy. The sequence links TRBV11-3 to TRBJ2-1; the junction holds 8 bases that match TRBD1. The clonotype comes from a female donor in good health, enrolled as a control in a pregnancy study. DNA sequence: TGTGCCAGCAGCTTGGCTGGACAGGGTTCTGGGACCTACAATGAGCAGTTCTTC. This yields the protein CASSLAGQGSGTYNEQFF.